What follows describes a single T cell receptor (beta chain). Its target antigen remains unknown. It has no much larger one-base neighbor in the sample; base qualities were not kept. The germline V gene (reference sequence) supplies CDR1 GTSNPN and CDR2 SVGIG. At the junction V is shortened by 5 bases and J by 1 base, with 12 bases in between. There are 14 amino acids in the CDR3, from cysteine to phenylalanine inclusive. Only the CDR3 region is kept as DNA, spanning 42 bases read in frame from base 1. These data belong to a study of cytomegalovirus exposure and HLA in healthy donors (dated by TCRdb to between 2016 and 2019). About the full investigation: An earlier analysis of around 600 of the donors reported 250 to 350 Gb of sequence data and approximately 110 million unique TCR beta sequences from 150 million to 200 million T cells. In a later analysis, previously published TCR beta repertoires from hundreds of donors were re-analyzed and high-resolution HLA genotyping was added so that TCR occurrence patterns could be studied. A later genetic analysis used genome-wide SNP genotypes for about three fifths of the roughly 700 donors, treating that subset as a discovery cohort. The number of donors typed differed by locus, with roughly 620-640 for A, B, C, DRB1 and DQB1, over 500 for DQA1, approximately 570 for DPA1, and approximately 470 for DPB1. The study used immunosequencing to profile the T cell repertoires of about 670 subjects and linked those repertoires to cytomegalovirus serostatus. All discovery cohort repertoires had been generated on a single sequencing platform. The study combined high-throughput TCR immunosequencing, statistical association of individual TCRs with disease status, and machine learning to predict cytomegalovirus infection status. Donor age, sex, ethnicity and CMV serostatus were compiled alongside the repertoire data. To decide whether each TCR beta V gene segment behaved as functional or pseudogenic, an earlier analysis of fewer than 750 of the donors relied on high-throughput TCR beta sequencing. Along with the roughly 670-subject first cohort, a separate validation cohort of over a hundred different subjects was used. The genetic ancestry cluster associated with self-reported Caucasian donors included about four fifths of the approximately 410 genotyped donors. Rather than drawing on any new phenotypic data, the later analysis identified candidate immune exposures from TCR beta sequences and the way those sequences occurred across donors. The study was designed to test whether signatures of past pathogen exposure could be identified by cataloging public T cell receptors. Across approximately 400 genotyped donors of the cohort, an average of about 220,000 unique TCR beta nucleotide sequences per donor were sequenced, and roughly a sixth of those sequences were non-productive. HLA typing included class I and class II loci at four-digit resolution. Several DR-DQ haplotypes were handled as single units for association and clustering because linkage in the cohort was strong. Around 320 gigabases of sequencing data and around 87 million unique TCR sequences were included in an early release covering several hundred HLA-typed donors.

The library was made by the immunoSEQ multiplex PCR assay. For the multiplex PCR, a mixture combining 60 forward primers for TCR Vbeta segments and 13 reverse primers for TCR Jbeta segments was used. A multiplex PCR assay on genomic DNA amplified the CDR3 region of rearranged TCR beta genes. On the Illumina HiSeq System, the amplified TCR beta libraries were sequenced as 87-base-pair reads. Per the source publication's procedure: A later analysis tallied tens of millions of unique TCR beta chains across the 660 or so repertoires, and some 10 million of those chains were shared by two or more donors. Raw reads were error-corrected and collapsed into unique sequences with a nearest-neighbor algorithm that merged closely related sequences to remove PCR and sequencing errors. CDR3 sequences were aligned to IMGT reference sequences to assign V, D and J gene segments. For a sequence to be retained, a match of at least six nucleotides to both a V gene segment and a J gene segment was required. Rearrangements were classified as productive when the CDR3 lacked stop codons and remained in frame with V and J, and all other rearrangements were classified as non-productive. Following IMGT convention, CDR3 was defined as the stretch from the second conserved V-encoded cysteine to the conserved J-encoded phenylalanine. The earlier analysis of about 500 of the donors excluded sequences that lacked an unambiguous match to a single V gene segment. In an earlier analysis of some 590 of the donors, V segments were called functional above 56.7% productive rearrangements and were called segregating when the between-donor standard deviation exceeded 5%. A statistical classification framework was built for diagnosing cytomegalovirus status from the catalog of TCR beta chain sequences. V and J gene assignment, in a later analysis, came from comparing TCR nucleotide sequences with IMGT/GENE-DB human TR gene sequences. A later analysis assigned CDR3 sequences and most-parsimonious VDJ recombination scenarios with the TCRdist pipeline. In a later analysis, each TCR beta chain was defined by its CDR3 amino acid sequence together with its V-gene family, and reads lacking a unique V-gene family were excluded. In a later analysis, approximately 640 highly shared, low-generation-probability nucleotide sequences were removed to address suspected cross-contamination and a sequencing artifact. For each public chain, a later analysis derived a clonal expansion index from normalized ranks of inferred template counts within each repertoire. In a later analysis, generation probabilities were computed using a VDJ recombination model fitted to out-of-frame rearrangements, and the results were checked against IGoR. In a later analysis, TCR-TCR, TCR-HLA and TCR-CMV co-occurrence was scored with hypergeometric tests, and a repertoire-size bias correction was applied to TCR pairs. To estimate false discovery rates, a later analysis permuted the HLA or CMV assignments 20 times. A later analysis grouped co-occurring TCRs with DBSCAN, adding TCRdist sequence similarity when clustering within HLA-allele-positive subsets. For co-occurrence clustering, repertoires with fewer than 30,000 or more than 120,000 public chains were excluded, along with roughly 5 repertoires with anomalous nucleotide sharing. The table was pulled from immuneACCESS by TCRdb, which kept in-frame rearrangements only. Such tables lose some clones; where checked, under half of the loss comes from unresolved V genes, and the rest has no known cause. V and J calls and clone size follow that table, whereas D and trimming were derived from the DNA. The sample table contains 120,000 to 150,000 clones; only one count was recorded for around three quarters of them. Roughly 2% of the sample lies in the top ten.

The cohort comprised around 690 healthy bone marrow donors. At the time of sampling, every cohort member was nominally healthy, though immune exposures that went unrecorded were likely present. The donor tested CMV seronegative, placing the donor among the roughly 350 seronegative members of the cohort. A peripheral blood sample was provided by each donor, and peripheral blood mononuclear cells were used for TCR beta sequencing. Genomic DNA was extracted from the blood cell samples with the Qiagen DNeasy Blood Extraction Kit. Broader findings and caveats from the paper: A further reported finding was that TCR beta sequences accurately predicted the HLA-A and HLA-B alleles for most subjects in the first cohort. At a false discovery rate of 0.05, a later analysis linked 16,951 TCR beta sequences to specific HLA alleles. In a later genetic analysis, fewer N-insertions in productive TCRs were reported among donors in an Asian-associated ancestry cluster than the approximately 670-donor mean. This cohort had only TCR beta chains sequenced, and the lack of alpha or paired-chain data limited which features could be detected. In an earlier analysis of approximately 600 of the donors, most TCR beta V segments were observed in productive rearrangements about 87% or about 30% of the time, broadly matching IMGT annotations. Over 15 rarely observed V segments, including chromosome 9 orphons, were excluded from the earlier analysis of approximately 500 of the donors because counts were too low. Because the 87-base-pair reads could not distinguish some IMGT-functional V segments, including TRBV6-2 and TRBV6-3, those segments were excluded. In vitro tests confirmed that three of the cytomegalovirus-associated TCR beta chains recognize cytomegalovirus antigens. Most CMV-associated TCR beta chains appeared to be HLA-restricted in a later analysis, and the HLA associations seemed to be driven largely by CMV exposure. While some public TCRs were present in many individuals, most TCR sequences turned up only very rarely across donors. A later analysis found that TCR association rates varied across HLA loci, with DRB1 alleles showing the most associated TCRs and HLA-C alleles the fewest. According to a later analysis, parvovirus B19, influenza, CMV and Epstein-Barr virus appeared linked to several top co-occurrence clusters. Compared with equally common non-associated chains, HLA-associated TCR beta chains in a later analysis were more clonally expanded and had lower generation probabilities. The only immune exposure information available for the cohort was CMV serostatus. It was suggested by the authors that the approach could potentially be generalized to other disease states and immunological phenotypes. When HLA alleles, especially DR and DQ, strongly co-occurred, attributing TCR associations to individual alleles was difficult. Roughly uniform sequencing depth across donors was assumed in presence/absence analyses, although this assumption may not hold. A total of about 150 TCR beta chains were listed by the study as associated with cytomegalovirus. Linkage disequilibrium might explain the correlated functional status among segregating V segments, but an unknown experimental factor could not be excluded. A group of highly shared sequence variants was considered likely to be a technical artifact of the sequencing pipeline. Cytomegalovirus status was reported to be diagnosed by the classifier with high specificity and sensitivity in both the original and validation cohorts. An association between a missense DCLRE1C variant and V-gene and J-gene trimming of TCR beta chains was found in a later genetic analysis and replicated in an independent cohort. Because HLA typing was unavailable for some donors at each locus, only the typed subset was used in association tests.

This chain is built from TRBV30 and TRBJ2-1; the D gene is perhaps TRBD2, on 6 matching bases. The specimen was PBMCs. This TCR derives from a man younger than 45 in good health and CMV-seronegative. The bases read TGTGCCTGGGCCGCGGGATCATCCTACAATGAGCAGTTCTTC. This sequence encodes CAWAAGSSYNEQFF.